The 20 T cell receptor beta chains below all came from one sample that was sequenced in a study of blood T cells in healthy people across ages (dated by TCRdb to the mid-2010s). Library construction relied on 5' RACE. The sequencing machine was an Illumina HiSeq 2500. A second about 6 to 11 cycle PCR used a sample-barcoded 5' primer and a J-beta primer mix. Using fastp trimming at Q25 and MiXCR clonotype assembly, TCRdb reanalyzed the public sequencing data and kept in-frame beta chains. Duplicate CDR3 protein sequences are folded into a single record with the most common DNA and genes. The sample has approximately 680,000 distinct CDR3 sequences on record, about 32% of them singletons. The top ten clonotypes cover 15% of the sample. Sequencing input: blood. These receptors came from an elderly woman in good health. Donor details come from another sample of the same person, matched by shared clones.

This chain links TRBV5-5 with TRBJ1-1, with unresolved D. CDR1 and CDR2 from the germline V gene are SGHKS and YYEKEE (reference sequence). Trimming shortened V by 3 bases and J by 1 base, and 10 bases separated the two germline ends. The CDR3 has 14 amino acids. The CDR3 sequence is CASSWRSTNTEAFF. The CDR3, as DNA: TGTGCCAGCAGCTGGCGATCGACGAACACTGAAGCTTTCTTT. The entire variable domain, with the rest obtained from reference TRBV5-5 and TRBJ1-1, is as follows: DAGVTQSPTHLIKTRGQQVTLRCSPISGHKSVSWYQQVLGQGPQFIFQYYEKEERGRGNFPDRFSARQFPNYSSELNVNALLLGDSALYLCASSWRSTNTEAFFGQGTRLTVV.

The V and J genes are TRBV5-6 and TRBJ2-1; 8 positions match TRBD1. CDR1 is SGHDT, CDR2 YYEEEE, per germline. The CDR3 covers 15 residues. V lost 4 bases and J lost 4; bases outside the gene matches: 7. This chain's CDR3 is CASSVGTGVYNEQFF. The CDR3 DNA is TGTGCCAGCAGCGTCGGGACAGGAGTATACAATGAGCAGTTCTTC.

The table lists this clonotype with a few counts. V and J are TRBV7-6 and TRBJ2-2; tentatively, D is TRBD2 (6 bases). The CDR3 runs to 14 residues. Germline CDR1 reads SGHVS; CDR2 reads FNYEAQ. V lost 5 bases and J 4 bases, leaving 11 bases between the germline ends. The CDR3 sequence: CASSPRGTTGELFF. CDR3 nucleotides: TGTGCCAGCAGCCCTCGGGGGACCACCGGGGAGCTGTTTTTT.

This clonotype was detected ten times or more. CDR3 in amino acids: CASSQVGSRNIQYF. CDR3 sequence (DNA): TGTGCCAGCAGCCAAGTAGGGTCCAGAAACATTCAGTACTTC. The rearrangement joins TRBV4-2 to TRBJ2-4; D remains ambiguous. Trimming cost V 1 base and J 6 bases, with 10 bases left between them. Germline CDR1 and CDR2: LGHNA and YNFKEQ. CDR3 length: 14 residues.

This clonotype was observed many times. The gene calls are TRBV20-1 and TRBJ2-3; D is uncertain. V lost 3 bases and J lost 6, with 4 bases in between. Germline-derived CDR1 and CDR2 are DFQATT and SNEGSKA (reference sequence). This CDR3 has 10 amino acids. The CDR3: CSASRDTQYF. The CDR3, as DNA: TGCAGTGCTAGCCGGGATACGCAGTATTTT.

This clonotype was counted at least ten times. The rearrangement links TRBV6-1 to TRBJ2-5; D gene uncertain. CDR3 length: 14 residues. Per germline, CDR1 MNHNS and CDR2 SASEGT. V shed 2 bases and J shed 1 base, with 8 bases lying between them. DNA for the CDR3: TGTGCCAGCAGTGAATCCTGGACCCAAGAGACCCAGTACTTC. Its translation: CASSESWTQETQYF.

This chain joins TRBV10-3 and TRBJ2-3; D is tentatively TRBD1 or TRBD2 (5 bases each). Germline V gene lookup returns CDR1 ENHRY and CDR2 SYGVKD. V was cut by 6 bases and J by 3 bases, with 22 bases left in between. The CDR3 spans 17 residues. The CDR3 region has the DNA TGTGCCATCAGCTTAGCGTGGGGGACCAAGGAGACAGATACGCAGTATTTT. It specifies CAISLAWGTKETDTQYF.

Remarks on this clonotype: This may be a read error, as it is one base from a much larger clone. The chain has TRBV12-3 or TRBV12-4 and TRBJ2-1; 7 positions agree with TRBD1. The J call may be faulty, since TRBJ2-7 better matches the DNA end. This CDR3 spans 13 amino acids. Written as DNA, the CDR3 is TGTGCCAGCGCGAAGGGACAGTCGTACGAGCAGTACTTC. Translating it yields CASAKGQSYEQYF.

As regards this clonotype: This sequence may be a read error, since a much larger clone differs from it by one base. V is TRBV5-1 and J is TRBJ2-5; D call uncertain. This CDR3 contains 13 residues. Per the germline V gene, CDR1 is SGHRS and CDR2 is YFSETQ. The CDR3 DNA reads as TGCGCCAGCTGGGATGGGTCCCAAGAGGCCCAGTACTTC. It yields the protein CASWDGSQEAQYF.

This clonotype was observed at least ten times. V gene TRBV3-1 combines with J gene TRBJ2-5; D is ambiguous. The CDR3 spans 15 residues. CDR1 is LGHDT, CDR2 YNNKEL, per germline (reference sequence). V shed 0 bases and J shed 5 bases, with 13 bases lying between them. The CDR3 loop is CASSQDPGRQETQYF. CDR3 bases: TGTGCCAGCAGCCAAGACCCAGGCCGGCAGGAGACCCAGTACTTC.

The rearrangement uses TRBV9 and TRBJ1-1, with D uncertain. Germline V gives CDR1 SGDLS, CDR2 YYNGEE. The V end lost 2 bases, the J end lost 0 bases, and 8 bases lay between the germline ends. This CDR3 region has 14 residues. The CDR3 protein is CASSVLGMNTEAFF. DNA for the CDR3: TGTGCCAGCAGCGTTCTGGGCATGAACACTGAAGCTTTCTTT.

This clonotype was picked up a small number of times. V gene TRBV27 combines with J gene TRBJ1-1, with D hard to call. Germline V gene data show CDR1 as MNHEY and CDR2 as SMNVEV (reference sequence). This CDR3 has 13 amino acids. The V end lost 3 bases, the J end lost 1 base, and 6 bases lay between the germline ends. CDR3 sequence: CASSFRENTEAFF. CDR3 nucleotide sequence: TGTGCCAGCAGTTTTAGGGAGAACACTGAAGCTTTCTTT.

This clonotype was observed a handful of times. The chain carries TRBV7-8 and TRBJ2-5; D is possibly TRBD2 (6 bases). The V end lost 4 bases, the J end lost 6 bases, and 15 bases lay between the germline ends. In germline, CDR1 is SGHVS, CDR2 FQNEAQ. The CDR3 runs 14 residues. This CDR3 is CASSWEAGSKTQYF. The DNA of the CDR3 is TGTGCCAGCAGCTGGGAAGCCGGGAGCAAGACCCAGTACTTC. The complete variable domain, with remaining parts taken from reference TRBV7-8 and TRBJ2-5, reads GAGVSQSPRYKVAKRGQDVALRCDPISGHVSLFWYQQALGQGPEFLTYFQNEAQLDKSGLPSDRFFAERPEGSVSTLKIQRTQQEDSAVYLCASSWEAGSKTQYFGPGTRLLVL.

This clonotype occurred many times. The chain has TRBV6-2 or TRBV6-3 and TRBJ2-5; 8 nucleotides align to TRBD1. The CDR3 totals 15 residues. Per germline, CDR1 MNHEY and CDR2 SVGEGT. V lost 6 bases and J lost 5; bases outside the gene matches: 11. The DNA of the CDR3 is TGTGCCAGCAGCTCAGGACAGGGTAATTCTGAGACCCAGTACTTC. The encoded protein is CASSSGQGNSETQYF.

This clonotype came up many times. The rearrangement uses TRBV7-6 and TRBJ2-3, with 7 bases aligning to TRBD2. The junction had 8 bases not matched to a gene; V was cut back by 2 bases and J by 0 bases. The CDR3 is 17 amino acids. Germline lookup yields CDR1 SGHVS and CDR2 FNYEAQ. The CDR3 sequence: CASSLLRGRASTDTQYF. CDR3 sequence (DNA): TGTGCCAGCAGCTTACTTCGGGGGAGGGCTAGCACAGATACGCAGTATTTT. Complete variable domain (other parts from reference TRBV7-6 and TRBJ2-3): GAGVSQSPRYKVTKRGQDVALRCDPISGHVSLYWYRQALGQGPEFLTYFNYEAQQDKSGLPNDRFSAERPEGSISTLTIQRTEQRDSAMYRCASSLLRGRASTDTQYFGPGTRLTVL.

This clonotype was seen repeatedly, ten times or more. This sequence joins TRBV7-6 and TRBJ2-7, with D unresolved. Germline V gene data show CDR1 as SGHVS and CDR2 as FNYEAQ. Trimming pared 3 bases from V and 6 bases from J, leaving 21 bases between. The CDR3 has 16 amino acids. The CDR3 spells CASSFVQGLDGSEQYF. CDR3 nucleotides: TGTGCCAGCAGCTTCGTTCAAGGATTAGACGGCTCCGAGCAGTACTTC. The variable domain in full, with the rest retrieved from reference TRBV7-6 and TRBJ2-7, is GAGVSQSPRYKVTKRGQDVALRCDPISGHVSLYWYRQALGQGPEFLTYFNYEAQQDKSGLPNDRFSAERPEGSISTLTIQRTEQRDSAMYRCASSFVQGLDGSEQYFGPGTRLTVT.

This sequence joins TRBV28 and TRBJ1-1, with unresolved D. The V gene's germline CDR1 is MDHEN and CDR2 SYDVKM. V was pared by 0 bases and J by 6 bases, with 2 bases between. This CDR3 has 11 amino acids. In nucleotides, the CDR3 is TGTGCCAGCAGTTTATGGGCTGAAGCTTTCTTT. Protein: CASSLWAEAFF.

This clonotype was detected ten times or more. The genes are TRBV5-4 and TRBJ2-5; D uncertain. Deletions cut 1 base from V and 0 bases from J, with 7 bases between. The CDR3 consists of 14 residues. Germline V CDR1 and CDR2: SGHNT, YYREEE (reference sequence). CDR3 DNA sequence: TGTGCCAGCAGCTTGCCTAGGTACCAAGAGACCCAGTACTTC. It translates to CASSLPRYQETQYF.

In this sample, this clonotype turned up once. A clone one base away is much larger, so this may be a read error. The chain is built from TRBV7-2 and TRBJ2-1, with D possibly being TRBD2 (6 bases). The CDR3 totals 13 residues. CDR1 is SGHTA, CDR2 FQGNSA, per germline. Trimming took off 1 base at V and 9 bases at J, with 10 bases between the two ends. The CDR3: CASSLVRGLEQFF. In DNA, the CDR3 is TGTGCCAGCAGCTTAGTCCGGGGACTTGAGCAGTTCTTC.

This clonotype was seen ten or more times. The chain recombines TRBV4-1 with TRBJ2-5; 8 nucleotides agree with TRBD2. With V trimmed by 4 bases and J by 2 bases, 6 bases remained unmatched. The CDR3 sequence is 15 residues long. Looked up from germline, CDR1 is MGHRA and CDR2 is YSYEKL. The CDR3, as DNA: TGCGCCAGCAGCCTGCGGACTAGCCCGCAAGAGACCCAGTACTTC. This encodes CASSLRTSPQETQYF.